The sequence of this T cell receptor (beta chain) was determined in a study of blood T cell repertoires in COVID-19. In the original workflow: Nucleated cell counts were estimated from reference gene primer amplification. Using immunoSEQ multiplex PCR, the repertoire was profiled, and TCRdb retains in-frame clones only, with some absent. V, J and clone size derive from that table, while D and trimming were established from the DNA sequence. The repertoire has about 140,000 clones, around 88% of them found once; the top ten carry 1.5%. This CDR3 is built from 13 residues. Unmatched junction bases numbered 5, after V lost 2 bases and J lost 8 bases. Germline loops: CDR1 SGHDN, CDR2 FVKESK.

The chain carries TRBV14 and TRBJ2-7; 8 positions agree with TRBD1. This clonotype originated in an older woman with acute or convalescent COVID-19. The specimen was peripheral blood. As DNA, the CDR3 is TGTGCCAGCAGCCAAACACAGGGGGTAAAGCAGTACTTC. Translating gives CASSQTQGVKQYF.